Below are 5 T cell receptor beta chains sequenced from a single sample in a study of blood T cell repertoires in COVID-19. Generated by immunoSEQ multiplex PCR, the TCRdb table keeps only in-frame clones and is missing some. This table has some 320,000 clones, 85% appearing once. The source material was PBMCs or T cells enriched from blood (not recorded which). The receptor set was obtained from a woman aged 30 to 39 who had been exposed to COVID-19.

This clone has only one observation. This chain uses TRBV9 with TRBJ2-7, with a weak D call TRBD2 (5 bases). V lost 2 bases to trimming and J lost 0 bases, with 9 bases between them. The CDR3 runs to 14 residues. Germline V gives CDR1 SGDLS, CDR2 YYNGEE. The CDR3, as DNA: TGTGCCAGCAGCGTTGGAGCGGACTCCTACGAGCAGTACTTC. Its protein is CASSVGADSYEQYF.

The chain recombines TRBV12-2 with TRBJ1-1; the table's D call, TRBD1, has no DNA check behind it. TRBV12-2 is noted as a pseudogene. This CDR3 spans 13 amino acids. CDR3 sequence (DNA): TGTGCAAGTCGCTTACAGGGGCCCACTGAAGCTTTCTTT. Amino acids: CASRLQGPTEAFF.

This clone occurred once. The chain recombines TRBV12-5 with TRBJ2-1, with 7 bases matching TRBD1. CDR1 and CDR2 from the germline V gene are LGHNT and FRNRAP. There are 12 residues in the CDR3. Losses at the gene ends were 6 bases for V and 15 bases for J; bases not matched to a gene: 11. The CDR3 sequence is CASGLGLQGSFF. For the CDR3, the DNA is TGTGCTAGTGGCCTGGGGTTACAGGGGTCGTTCTTC.

The rearrangement uses TRBV13 and TRBJ2-1; the D is unclear. Germline V gives CDR1 PRHDT, CDR2 FYEKMQ (reference sequence). The CDR3 consists of 15 residues. V dropped 5 bases and J dropped 0 bases, with 11 bases sitting between them. DNA for the CDR3: TGTGCCAGCAGCCATATGGCCAGCTCCTACAATGAGCAGTTCTTC. Translation gives CASSHMASSYNEQFF.

The chain has TRBV7-2 and TRBJ2-7; no firm D call. The germline V gene encodes CDR1 SGHTA and CDR2 FQGNSA. CDR3 length: 12 residues. The ends were cut back, 4 bases at V and 3 bases at J, with 7 bases in the middle. The CDR3 bases are TGTGCCAGCAGCTCAATAGACTACGAGCAGTACTTC. This encodes CASSSIDYEQYF.